This T cell receptor (beta chain) came from a study of OX40 agonist ivuxolimab in advanced cancers. The wider study: Dose-escalation cases comprised hepatocellular carcinoma, melanoma, renal cell or head and neck cancer. Eligibility rules accepted prior anti-PD-1, anti-PD-L1 or anti-CTLA-4 therapy, and 35% to 45% had some.

Looked up from germline, CDR1 is SNHLY and CDR2 is FYNNEI. This CDR3 contains 14 residues. V was cut by 6 bases and J by 0 bases, with 11 bases left in between. On this clone: The antigen remains unidentified.

The table came from immunoSEQ multiplex PCR; TCRdb's copy has only in-frame clones and leaves some out. This table has about 46,000 clones, approximately 80% appearing once. Study results and limitations: Partly responding patients at 0.1-3.0 mg/kg showed some of the smallest clonal expansion.

This rearrangement joins TRBV2 to TRBJ1-2; D unclear. The sequencing here drew on CD4+ or CD8+ T cells sorted from blood, taken in a trial of the OX40 agonist ivuxolimab. The sequence came from an adult with an advanced solid tumor such as melanoma, head and neck, liver or kidney cancer. CDR3 bases: TGTGCCAGCAGGTTGGCGGTAGCTAACTATGGCTACACCTTC. The encoded protein is CASRLAVANYGYTF.